This T cell receptor (beta chain) was found in a study of T cell responses to AZD1222 COVID-19 vaccine. Study-wide results and caveats: Nearly half of spike-specific TCRs reportedly go after variant regions that carry no mutations. Among AZD1222 vaccinees, only five or six were seropositive at baseline.

Details on this clone: The antigen is not known.

Trimming took off 4 bases at V and 5 bases at J, with 15 bases between the two ends. The CDR3 extends over 14 amino acids. Germline CDR1 is SQVTM and CDR2 is ANQGSEA. Libraries were prepared by immunoSEQ multiplex PCR; TCRdb keeps only in-frame clonotypes and omits some of them. The sample lists about 200,000 clones, approximately 90% occurring once. The specimen comprised peripheral blood, sampled 28 days after the second dose of the MenACWY control vaccine. The rearrangement uses TRBV29-1 and TRBJ2-1; D gene uncertain. The TCR sequence derives from an adult who received the MenACWY meningococcal vaccine as a control. The chain's CDR3 is CSVADGRRNNEQFF. The DNA for the CDR3 is TGCAGCGTTGCAGACGGCAGGCGTAACAATGAGCAGTTCTTC.